The following is a T cell receptor (beta chain) sequence with its context. The antigen remains unidentified. The 120-subject validation cohort, separate from the 666-subject first cohort, included the donors. The sample comes from a study of cytomegalovirus exposure and HLA in healthy donors. Study outcomes and limitations: 150 or so TCR beta chains were listed as cytomegalovirus-associated. First-cohort TCR clusters were later found to tend to co-occur in the approximately 120 validation repertoires. Reportedly, cytomegalovirus status was diagnosed with high sensitivity and specificity.

Sequencing used immunoSEQ multiplex PCR; TCRdb keeps in-frame clones, though not all of them. The profile shows 43,000 or so clones, approximately 90% of them singletons. The germline V gene encodes CDR1 LGHNA and CDR2 YNFKEQ. The CDR3 is 16 residues long. The trim removed 0 bases at V and 5 bases at J, leaving 3 bases unmatched. This rearrangement joins TRBV4-2 to TRBJ2-1, with 11 bases aligning to TRBD2. Sequenced material: PBMCs. The receptor comes from a man between 18 and 29 years old in good health and CMV-seronegative. The DNA for the CDR3 is TGTGCCAGCAGCCAAGAACTAGCGGGAGTTGACAATGAGCAGTTCTTC. It yields the protein CASSQELAGVDNEQFF.